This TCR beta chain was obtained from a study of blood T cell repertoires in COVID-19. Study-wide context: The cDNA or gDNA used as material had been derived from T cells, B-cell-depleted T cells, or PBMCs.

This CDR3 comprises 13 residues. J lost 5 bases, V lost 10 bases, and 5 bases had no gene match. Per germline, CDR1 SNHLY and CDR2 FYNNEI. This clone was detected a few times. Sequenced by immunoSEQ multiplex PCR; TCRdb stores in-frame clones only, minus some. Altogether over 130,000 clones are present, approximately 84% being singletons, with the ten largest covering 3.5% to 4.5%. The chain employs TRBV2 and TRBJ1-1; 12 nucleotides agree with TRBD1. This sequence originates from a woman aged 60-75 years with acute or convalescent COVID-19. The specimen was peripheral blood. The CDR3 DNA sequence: TGTGCCACCGGGACAGGGGGCTATACTGAAGCTTTCTTT. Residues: CATGTGGYTEAFF.